These 18 T cell receptor beta chains originate from one sample sequenced in a study of early T cells in non-severe SARS-CoV-2 infection. TCRdb recomputed calls from the 5' RACE reads with MiXCR, one row per CDR3 protein. The table has some 80,000 distinct CDR3 sequences, more than 10% seen once. The sample consisted of whole blood. The receptor source for this set is an adult who was a healthcare worker with PCR-confirmed SARS-CoV-2 infection or an uninfected control (not recorded which).

This clonotype was recorded many times. V and J are TRBV28 and TRBJ2-3; no firm D call. Germline assignment: CDR1 MDHEN and CDR2 SYDVKM. Trimming took 5 bases from V and 6 from J, leaving 6 bases between them. The CDR3 runs to 11 residues. CDR3 amino acids: CASSRADTQYF. The CDR3 DNA follows: TGTGCCAGCAGTAGGGCGGATACGCAGTATTTT. Together with reference TRBV28 and TRBJ2-3, the CDR3 gives the full variable domain: DVKVTQSSRYLVKRTGEKVFLECVQDMDHENMFWYRQDPGLGLRLIYFSYDVKMKEKGDIPEGYSVSREKKERFSLILESASTNQTSMYLCASSRADTQYFGPGTRLTVL.

This clonotype occurred a few times. J is TRBJ2-3 and V is TRBV6-6, with TRBD1 as a possible D gene (5 bases). CDR3 length equals 14 residues. Germline-derived CDR1 and CDR2 are MNHNY and SVGAGI (reference sequence). The germline V and J ends were trimmed by 7 bases and 0 bases, with 11 bases remaining between them. CDR3 amino acids: CASKHRLSTDTQYF. The CDR3 nucleotides are TGTGCCAGCAAGCACAGGCTTAGCACAGATACGCAGTATTTT.

The chain is built from TRBV7-2 and TRBJ2-1, with TRBD2 matching over 9 bases. There are 20 residues in the CDR3. V trimming: 0 bases; J trimming: 5 bases; junction bases outside the gene matches: 17. The V gene's germline CDR1 is SGHTA and CDR2 FQGNSA. In nucleotides, the CDR3 is TGTGCCAGCAGCTTAGCGCAAGGGCTAGCGGGACCGACAGTTAACAATGAGCAGTTCTTC. Translated, it gives CASSLAQGLAGPTVNNEQFF. The complete variable domain, with remaining parts taken from reference TRBV7-2 and TRBJ2-1, reads GAGVSQSPSNKVTEKGKDVELRCDPISGHTALYWYRQSLGQGLEFLIYFQGNSAPDKSGLPSDRFSAERTGGSVSTLTIQRTQQEDSAVYLCASSLAQGLAGPTVNNEQFFGPGTRLTVL.

The gene calls are TRBV14 and TRBJ2-2; no clear D gene. The germline CDR1 and CDR2 sequences are SGHDN and FVKESK. The CDR3 is 13 amino acids. V was pared by 4 bases and J by 4 bases, with 7 bases between. As DNA, the CDR3 is TGTGCCAGCAGCCGGCAGCCCACCGGGGAGCTGTTTTTT. This gives the protein CASSRQPTGELFF.

Ten or more counts support this clonotype. The chain employs TRBV20-1 and TRBJ1-6; 8 nucleotides align to TRBD1. CDR1 and CDR2 from the germline V gene are DFQATT and SNEGSKA (reference sequence). This CDR3 contains 15 residues. With V trimmed by 0 bases and J by 7 bases, 5 bases remained unmatched. In DNA form, the CDR3 reads TGCAGTGCTAGAGATTTGAACAGGGGGAATTCACCCCTCCACTTT. The encoded protein is CSARDLNRGNSPLHF.

In its sample, this clonotype was seen many times. This chain uses TRBV29-1 with TRBJ2-7; 10 bases align to TRBD1. The CDR3 covers 11 residues. Losses at the gene ends were 7 bases for V and 6 bases for J; bases not matched to a gene: 3. Germline CDR1 is SQVTM and CDR2 is ANQGSEA. In DNA, the CDR3 is TGCAGCGCGAGGACAGGGGGCGAGCAGTACTTC. Translating gives CSARTGGEQYF.

This clonotype appeared many times. The chain joins TRBV3-1 to TRBJ1-3, with 7 bases fitting TRBD1. The V and J ends lost 2 bases and 2 bases, in that order; junction bases with no gene match: 6. From germline, CDR1 is LGHDT and CDR2 YNNKEL (reference sequence). The length of the CDR3 is 16 residues. This CDR3 reads CASSQQTGSTGNTIYF. In DNA form, the CDR3 reads TGTGCCAGCAGCCAACAGACAGGGTCAACTGGAAACACCATATATTTT.

The V call is TRBV28, the J call TRBJ2-1; 8 nucleotides align to TRBD1. CDR1 and CDR2 from the germline V gene are MDHEN and SYDVKM. CDR3 length: 16 residues. J gave up 3 bases and V 4 bases, and 8 bases lay outside the gene matches. CDR3 region: CASSSGGGEGYNEQFF. The CDR3 DNA reads TGTGCCAGCAGTTCAGGGGGCGGCGAGGGCTACAATGAGCAGTTCTTC.

The genes are TRBV9 and TRBJ2-2, with no clear D. V lost 2 bases to trimming and J lost 4 bases, with 12 bases between them. The CDR3 is 15 residues long. Looked up from germline, CDR1 is SGDLS and CDR2 is YYNGEE. The CDR3, as DNA: TGTGCCAGCAGCGTTTCATATCCGGTCACCGGGGAGCTGTTTTTT. This codes for CASSVSYPVTGELFF.

This clonotype has at least ten counts. The chain uses TRBV19 and TRBJ2-1; possibly TRBD2 for D (6 bases). Germline-derived CDR1 and CDR2 are LNHDA and SQIVND (reference sequence). There are 16 residues in the CDR3. V lost 1 base and J 2 bases, leaving 12 bases between the germline ends. CDR3 sequence: CASSIGGEAPYNEQFF. As DNA, the CDR3 is TGTGCCAGTAGTATAGGGGGGGAGGCCCCCTACAATGAGCAGTTCTTC.

Only a few counts were recorded for this clonotype. The CDR3, as DNA: TGTGCCAGCAGCGCAAGCAATCAGCCCCAGCATTTT. Amino acid sequence: CASSASNQPQHF. The V and J genes are TRBV7-8 and TRBJ1-5; D is uncertain. Trimming left V 5 bases short and J 1 base short, with 3 bases between. This CDR3 spans 12 amino acids. In germline, CDR1 is SGHVS, CDR2 FQNEAQ.

The genes are TRBV28 and TRBJ2-7; TRBD2 agrees at 10 bases. CDR3 length: 16 residues. After removal of 5 bases from V and 4 bases from J, the junction contained 11 bases not matched to a gene. Germline V CDR1 and CDR2: MDHEN, SYDVKM. The CDR3 spells CASSPLPSGSEYEQYF. DNA of the CDR3: TGTGCCAGCAGTCCCCTCCCTAGCGGGAGTGAGTACGAGCAGTACTTC.

The J gene is TRBJ2-3, the V gene TRBV20-1, with no clear D. Germline CDR1 and CDR2: DFQATT and SNEGSKA (reference sequence). V was trimmed by 5 bases and J by 2 bases, leaving 26 bases between them. This CDR3 region has 18 residues. Written as DNA, the CDR3 is TGCAGTGCTCCCACCAGCCCTTTCCTCAGTAGGGCCACAGATACGCAGTATTTT. It is translated as CSAPTSPFLSRATDTQYF.

This clonotype has ten or more counts. The rearrangement uses TRBV19 and TRBJ2-2; D is unclear. Trimming took 1 base from V and 0 from J, leaving 9 bases between them. Germline CDR1 is LNHDA and CDR2 is SQIVND (reference sequence). The CDR3 spans 16 residues. The CDR3 nucleotides read TGTGCCAGTAGTATAGCGGGCAGGACGAACACCGGGGAGCTGTTTTTT. This translates into CASSIAGRTNTGELFF. Full variable domain (outside the CDR3, taken from reference TRBV19 and TRBJ2-2): DGGITQSPKYLFRKEGQNVTLSCEQNLNHDAMYWYRQDPGQGLRLIYYSQIVNDFQKGDIAEGYSVSREKKESFPLTVTSAQKNPTAFYLCASSIAGRTNTGELFFGEGSRLTVL.

The genes are TRBV18 and TRBJ2-7; the D is unclear. The germline gives CDR1 KGHSH, CDR2 LQKENI. Trimming took 1 base from V and 1 from J, leaving 11 bases between them. This CDR3 spans 15 amino acids. The CDR3 reads CASSPRVSPSYEQYF. As DNA, the CDR3 is TGTGCCAGCTCACCACGTGTCAGCCCATCCTACGAGCAGTACTTC.

This clonotype was seen at least ten times. A much bigger clone sits one base away, suggesting this may be a read error. This chain connects TRBV7-9 to TRBJ1-1; no reliable D call. The CDR3 runs to 13 residues. The V end was cut by 1 base, the J end by 1 base, with 4 bases between. Germline V gene lookup returns CDR1 SEHNR and CDR2 FQNEAQ (reference sequence). The chain's CDR3 is CASSLVGNTEAFF. In DNA, the CDR3 is TGTGCCAGCAGCTTAGTGGGGAACACTGAAGCTTTCTTT.

This clonotype appeared many times. The CDR3 sequence: CASMRGLTYEQYF. In DNA, the CDR3 is TGTGCCAGCATGAGGGGACTAACCTACGAGCAGTACTTC. The chain carries TRBV12-3 or TRBV12-4 and TRBJ2-7, with TRBD2 identical over 7 bases. The CDR3 extends over 13 amino acids. V gave up 7 bases and J gave up 2 bases; unmatched junction bases: 5.

This clonotype was counted ten times or more. J is TRBJ2-3 and V is TRBV29-1; maybe TRBD2 (6 bases). From germline, CDR1 is SQVTM and CDR2 ANQGSEA. This CDR3 spans 13 amino acids. Trimming stripped 7 bases from V and 5 bases from J, with 16 bases between. CDR3 protein: CSADGGRRDTQYF. For the CDR3, the DNA is TGCAGCGCTGATGGGGGGAGAAGAGATACGCAGTATTTT.